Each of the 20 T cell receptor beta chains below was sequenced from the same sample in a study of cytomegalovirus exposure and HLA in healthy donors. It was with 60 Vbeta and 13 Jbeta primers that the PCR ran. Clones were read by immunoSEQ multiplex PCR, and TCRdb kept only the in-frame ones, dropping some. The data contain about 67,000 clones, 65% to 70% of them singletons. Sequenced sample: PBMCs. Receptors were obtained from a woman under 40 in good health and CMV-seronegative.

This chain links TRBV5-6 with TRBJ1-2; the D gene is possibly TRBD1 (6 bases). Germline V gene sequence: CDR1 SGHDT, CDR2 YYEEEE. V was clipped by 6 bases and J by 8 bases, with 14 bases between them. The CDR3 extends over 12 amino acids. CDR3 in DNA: TGTGCCAGCACCAAAGGGGGACGGGGCTACACCTTC. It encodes CASTKGGRGYTF.

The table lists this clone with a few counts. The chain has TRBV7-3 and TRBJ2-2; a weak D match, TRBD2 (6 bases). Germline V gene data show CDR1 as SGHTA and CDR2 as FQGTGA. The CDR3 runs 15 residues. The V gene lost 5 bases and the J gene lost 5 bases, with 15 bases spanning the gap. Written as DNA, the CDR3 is TGTGCCAGCAGCGTGTATGGAGGGGATACCGGGGAGCTGTTTTTT. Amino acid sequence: CASSVYGGDTGELFF.

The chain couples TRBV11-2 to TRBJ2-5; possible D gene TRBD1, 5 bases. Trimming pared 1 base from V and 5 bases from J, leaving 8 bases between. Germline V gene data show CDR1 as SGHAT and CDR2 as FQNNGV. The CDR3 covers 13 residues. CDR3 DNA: TGTGCCAGCAGCTTAGCAGGGTCGGAGACCCAGTACTTC. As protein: CASSLAGSETQYF.

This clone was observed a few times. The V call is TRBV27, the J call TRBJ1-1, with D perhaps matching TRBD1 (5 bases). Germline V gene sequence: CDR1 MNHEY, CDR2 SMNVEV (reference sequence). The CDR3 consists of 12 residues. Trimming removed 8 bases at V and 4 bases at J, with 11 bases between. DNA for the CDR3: TGTGCCAGCGGCCGACAGACCACTGAAGCTTTCTTT. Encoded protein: CASGRQTTEAFF.

The CDR3 region is CASGLGTGGPQETQYF. In DNA form, the CDR3 reads TGTGCTAGTGGTTTGGGAACAGGGGGCCCCCAAGAGACCCAGTACTTC. This chain uses TRBV12-5 with TRBJ2-5; TRBD1 matches 9 bases. The germline CDR1 and CDR2 sequences are LGHNT and FRNRAP. The CDR3 spans 16 residues. Trimming at V came to 1 base and at J to 1 base, leaving 4 bases not matched to a gene.

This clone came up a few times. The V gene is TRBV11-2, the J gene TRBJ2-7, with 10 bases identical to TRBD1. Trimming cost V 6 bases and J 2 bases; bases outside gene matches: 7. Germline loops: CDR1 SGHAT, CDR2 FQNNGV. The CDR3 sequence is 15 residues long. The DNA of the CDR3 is TGTGCCAGCAGTCTCGGACAGGGGGTTACCTACGAGCAGTACTTC. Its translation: CASSLGQGVTYEQYF.

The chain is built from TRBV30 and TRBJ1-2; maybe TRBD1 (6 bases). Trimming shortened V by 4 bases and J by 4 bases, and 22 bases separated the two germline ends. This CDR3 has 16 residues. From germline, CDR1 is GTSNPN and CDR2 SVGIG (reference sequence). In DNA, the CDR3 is TGTGCCTGGACGATTAAAGGGGGGGGCGCTTCCTATGGCTACACCTTC. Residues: CAWTIKGGGASYGYTF.

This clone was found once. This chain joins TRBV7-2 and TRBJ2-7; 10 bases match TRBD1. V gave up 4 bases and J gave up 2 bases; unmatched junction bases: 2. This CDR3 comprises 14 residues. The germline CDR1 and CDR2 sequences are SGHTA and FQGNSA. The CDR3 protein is CASSSDRGPYEQYF. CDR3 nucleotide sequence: TGTGCCAGCAGCTCCGACAGGGGGCCCTACGAGCAGTACTTC.

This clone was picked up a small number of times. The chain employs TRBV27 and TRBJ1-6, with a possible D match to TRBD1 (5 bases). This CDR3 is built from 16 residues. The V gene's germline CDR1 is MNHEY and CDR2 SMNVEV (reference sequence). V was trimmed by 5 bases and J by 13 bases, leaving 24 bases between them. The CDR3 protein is CASSPQRAGGAGPLHF. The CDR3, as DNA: TGTGCCAGCAGTCCTCAAAGGGCTGGTGGGGCAGGGCCCCTCCACTTT.

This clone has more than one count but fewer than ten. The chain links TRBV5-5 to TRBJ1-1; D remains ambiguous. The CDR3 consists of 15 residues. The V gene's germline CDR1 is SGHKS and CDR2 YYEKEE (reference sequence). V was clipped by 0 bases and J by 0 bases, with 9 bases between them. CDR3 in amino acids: CASSLVAVMNTEAFF. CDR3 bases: TGTGCCAGCAGCTTGGTCGCAGTTATGAACACTGAAGCTTTCTTT.

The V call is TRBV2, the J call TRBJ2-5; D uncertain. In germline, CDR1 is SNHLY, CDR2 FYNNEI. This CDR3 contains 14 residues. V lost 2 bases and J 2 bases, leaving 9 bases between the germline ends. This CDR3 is CASSESYSQETQYF. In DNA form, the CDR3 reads TGTGCCAGCAGTGAATCGTACTCTCAAGAGACCCAGTACTTC. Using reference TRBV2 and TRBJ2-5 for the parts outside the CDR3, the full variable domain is EPEVTQTPSHQVTQMGQEVILRCVPISNHLYFYWYRQILGQKVEFLVSFYNNEISEKSEIFDDQFSVERPDGSNFTLKIRSTKLEDSAMYFCASSESYSQETQYFGPGTRLLVL.

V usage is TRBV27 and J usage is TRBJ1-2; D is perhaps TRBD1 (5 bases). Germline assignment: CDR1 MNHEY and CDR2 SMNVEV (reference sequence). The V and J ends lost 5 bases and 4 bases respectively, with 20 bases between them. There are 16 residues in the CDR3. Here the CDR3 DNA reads TGTGCCAGCAGTCTTAATCGGCAGGGTCGAGGCTATGGCTACACCTTC. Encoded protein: CASSLNRQGRGYGYTF.

This CDR3 reads CASSFVDRAYEQYF. The CDR3 nucleotides are TGTGCCAGCAGTTTTGTGGACAGGGCCTACGAGCAGTACTTC. The chain links TRBV27 to TRBJ2-7; TRBD1 agrees at 8 bases. The CDR3 consists of 14 residues. Per germline, CDR1 MNHEY and CDR2 SMNVEV (reference sequence). V lost 3 bases and J lost 2; bases outside the gene matches: 3.

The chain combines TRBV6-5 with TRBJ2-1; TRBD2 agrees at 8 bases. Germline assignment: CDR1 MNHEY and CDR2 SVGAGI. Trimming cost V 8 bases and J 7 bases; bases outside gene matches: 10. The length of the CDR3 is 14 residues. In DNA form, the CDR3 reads TGTGCCAGCCGACGAGCGGGGGAGGGGAATGAGCAGTTCTTC. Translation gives CASRRAGEGNEQFF.

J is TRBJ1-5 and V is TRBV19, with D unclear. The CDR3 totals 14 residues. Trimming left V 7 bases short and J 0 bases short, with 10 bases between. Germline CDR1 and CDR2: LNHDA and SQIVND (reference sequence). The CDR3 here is CASNRGNSNQPQHF. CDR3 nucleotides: TGTGCCAGTAACCGAGGGAATAGCAATCAGCCCCAGCATTTT.

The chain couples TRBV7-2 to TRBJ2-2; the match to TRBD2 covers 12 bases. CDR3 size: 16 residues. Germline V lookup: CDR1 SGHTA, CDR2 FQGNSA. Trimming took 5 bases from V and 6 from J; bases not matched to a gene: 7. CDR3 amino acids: CASSNPTSGGPGELFF. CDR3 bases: TGTGCCAGCAGCAACCCTACTAGCGGGGGGCCCGGGGAGCTGTTTTTT. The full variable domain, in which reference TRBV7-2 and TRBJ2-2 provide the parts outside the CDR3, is GAGVSQSPSNKVTEKGKDVELRCDPISGHTALYWYRQSLGQGLEFLIYFQGNSAPDKSGLPSDRFSAERTGGSVSTLTIQRTQQEDSAVYLCASSNPTSGGPGELFFGEGSRLTVL.

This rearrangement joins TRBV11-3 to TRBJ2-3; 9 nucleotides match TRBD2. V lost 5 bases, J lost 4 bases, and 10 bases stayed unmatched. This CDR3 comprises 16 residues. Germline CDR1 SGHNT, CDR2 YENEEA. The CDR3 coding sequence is TGTGCCAGCAGCCTCGGGGCTAGCGGGGAGTCAGATACGCAGTATTTT. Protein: CASSLGASGESDTQYF.

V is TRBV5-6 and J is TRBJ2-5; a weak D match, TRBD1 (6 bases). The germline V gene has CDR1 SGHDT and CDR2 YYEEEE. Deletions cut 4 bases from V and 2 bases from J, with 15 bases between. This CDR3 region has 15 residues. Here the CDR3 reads CASSPQFGQQETQYF. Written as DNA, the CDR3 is TGTGCCAGCAGCCCGCAATTTGGACAGCAAGAGACCCAGTACTTC.

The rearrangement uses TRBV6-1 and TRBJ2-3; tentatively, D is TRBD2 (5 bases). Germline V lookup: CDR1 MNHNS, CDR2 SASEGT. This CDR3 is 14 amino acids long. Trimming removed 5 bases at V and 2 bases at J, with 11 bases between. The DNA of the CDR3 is TGTGCCAGCAGTCCCAAGGGAGTCACAGATACGCAGTATTTT. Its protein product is CASSPKGVTDTQYF.

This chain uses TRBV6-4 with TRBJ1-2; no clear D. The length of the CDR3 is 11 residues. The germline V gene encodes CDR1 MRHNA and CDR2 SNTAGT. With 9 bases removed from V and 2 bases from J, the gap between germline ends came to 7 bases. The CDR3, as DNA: TGTGCCAGAGACAACAACTATGGCTACACCTTC. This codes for CARDNNYGYTF.